The T cell receptor beta chain described here comes from a study of blood T cell repertoires in COVID-19. Background on the study: Material from acute and convalescent COVID-19 was sourced from the United States, Italy and Spain. T cells, B-cell-depleted T cells, or PBMCs provided the cDNA or gDNA that served as material.

Remarks on this clone: This same CDR3 is encoded by further DNA sequences in the sample.

V was cut by 0 bases and J by 9 bases, with 6 bases left in between. This CDR3 region has 13 residues. Germline V gene sequence: CDR1 LNHDA, CDR2 SQIVND (reference sequence). Here immunoSEQ multiplex PCR was the method, and the copy in TCRdb shows in-frame clones only, minus some. The table shows a few hundred thousand clones, with just under 90% occurring only once. The sequence was collected from a woman between 50 and 59 years old with COVID-19, enrolled during active disease. Sequencing input: peripheral blood. J is TRBJ1-6 and V is TRBV19; D gene uncertain. This CDR3 reads CASSIDRGSPLHF. CDR3 nucleotide sequence: TGTGCCAGTAGTATAGACCGGGGTTCACCCCTCCACTTT.